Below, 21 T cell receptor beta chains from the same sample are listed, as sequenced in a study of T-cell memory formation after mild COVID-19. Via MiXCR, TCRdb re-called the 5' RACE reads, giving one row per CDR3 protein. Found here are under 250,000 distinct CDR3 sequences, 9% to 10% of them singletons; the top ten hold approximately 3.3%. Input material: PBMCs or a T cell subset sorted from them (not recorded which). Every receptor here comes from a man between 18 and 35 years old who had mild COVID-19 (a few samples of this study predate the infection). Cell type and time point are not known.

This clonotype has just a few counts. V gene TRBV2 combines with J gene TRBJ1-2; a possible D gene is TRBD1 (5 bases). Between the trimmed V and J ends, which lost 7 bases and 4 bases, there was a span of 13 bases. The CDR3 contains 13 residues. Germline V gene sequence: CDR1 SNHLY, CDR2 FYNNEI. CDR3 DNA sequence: TGTGCCAGCACTTCAGGGCCCACCTATGGCTACACCTTC. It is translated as CASTSGPTYGYTF.

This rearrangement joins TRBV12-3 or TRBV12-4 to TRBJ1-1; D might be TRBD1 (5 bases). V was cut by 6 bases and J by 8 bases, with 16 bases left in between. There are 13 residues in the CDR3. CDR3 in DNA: TGTGCCAGCAGACGGGACGGGGTGAGCGAAGCTTTCTTT. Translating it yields CASRRDGVSEAFF.

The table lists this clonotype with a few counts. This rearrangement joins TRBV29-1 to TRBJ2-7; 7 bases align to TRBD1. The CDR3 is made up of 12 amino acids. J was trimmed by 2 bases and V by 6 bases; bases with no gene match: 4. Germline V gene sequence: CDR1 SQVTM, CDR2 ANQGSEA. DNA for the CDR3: TGCAGCGTCGGGGACAGAACCTACGAGCAGTACTTC. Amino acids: CSVGDRTYEQYF.

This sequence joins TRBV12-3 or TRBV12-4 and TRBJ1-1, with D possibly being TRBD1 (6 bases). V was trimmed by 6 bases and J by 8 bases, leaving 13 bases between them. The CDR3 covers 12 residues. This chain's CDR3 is CASSRDTREAFF. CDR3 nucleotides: TGTGCCAGCAGCCGGGACACACGGGAAGCTTTCTTT.

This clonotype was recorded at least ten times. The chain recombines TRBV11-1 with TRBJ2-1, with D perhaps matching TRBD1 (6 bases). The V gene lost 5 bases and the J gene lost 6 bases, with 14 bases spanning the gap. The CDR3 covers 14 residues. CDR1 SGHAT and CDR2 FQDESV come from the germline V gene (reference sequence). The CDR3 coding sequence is TGTGCCAGCAGCCAAATCGGGACAACCAATGAGCAGTTCTTC. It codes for CASSQIGTTNEQFF.

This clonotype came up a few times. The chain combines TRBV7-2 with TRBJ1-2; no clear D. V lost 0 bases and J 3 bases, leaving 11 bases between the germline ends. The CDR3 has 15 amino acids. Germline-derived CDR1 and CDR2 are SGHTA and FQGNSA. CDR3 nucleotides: TGTGCCAGCAGCTTAGCTTGGGAACCCCACTATGGCTACACCTTC. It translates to CASSLAWEPHYGYTF.

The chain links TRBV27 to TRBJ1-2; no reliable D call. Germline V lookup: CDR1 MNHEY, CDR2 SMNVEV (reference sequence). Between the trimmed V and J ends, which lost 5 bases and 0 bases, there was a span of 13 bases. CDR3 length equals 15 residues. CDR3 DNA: TGTGCCAGCAGTCCCTTGGGAGGAGCTAACTATGGCTACACCTTC. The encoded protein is CASSPLGGANYGYTF.

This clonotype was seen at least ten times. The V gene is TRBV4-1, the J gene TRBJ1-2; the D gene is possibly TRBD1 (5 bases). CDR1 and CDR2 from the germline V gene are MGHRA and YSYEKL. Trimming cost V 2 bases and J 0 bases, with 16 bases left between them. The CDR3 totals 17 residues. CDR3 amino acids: CASSQTPNFRANYGYTF. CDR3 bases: TGCGCCAGCAGCCAAACCCCAAATTTCAGGGCTAACTATGGCTACACCTTC.

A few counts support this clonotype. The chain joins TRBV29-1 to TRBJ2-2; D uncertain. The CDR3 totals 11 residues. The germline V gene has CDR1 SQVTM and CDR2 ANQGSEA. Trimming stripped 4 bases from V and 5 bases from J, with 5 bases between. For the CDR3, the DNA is TGCAGCGTTGTGGGGACCGGGGAGCTGTTTTTT. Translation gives CSVVGTGELFF.

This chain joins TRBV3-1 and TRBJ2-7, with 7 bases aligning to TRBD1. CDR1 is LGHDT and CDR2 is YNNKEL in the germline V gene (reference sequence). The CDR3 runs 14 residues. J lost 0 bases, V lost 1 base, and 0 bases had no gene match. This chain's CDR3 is CASSQGTGSYEQYV. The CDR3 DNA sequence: TGTGCCAGCAGCCAAGGGACAGGCTCCTACGAGCAGTACGTC.

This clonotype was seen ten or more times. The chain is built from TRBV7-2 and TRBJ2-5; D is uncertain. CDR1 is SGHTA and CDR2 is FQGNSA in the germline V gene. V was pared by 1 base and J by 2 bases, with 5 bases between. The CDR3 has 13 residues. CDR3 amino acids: CASSLVWQETQYF. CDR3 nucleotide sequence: TGTGCCAGCAGCTTAGTGTGGCAAGAGACCCAGTACTTC.

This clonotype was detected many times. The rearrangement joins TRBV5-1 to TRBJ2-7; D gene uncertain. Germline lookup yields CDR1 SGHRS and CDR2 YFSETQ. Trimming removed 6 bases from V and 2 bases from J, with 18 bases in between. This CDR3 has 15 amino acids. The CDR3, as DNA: TGCGCCAGCACGGCTATTCGTGCTGATCCCTACGAGCAGTACTTC. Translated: CASTAIRADPYEQYF.

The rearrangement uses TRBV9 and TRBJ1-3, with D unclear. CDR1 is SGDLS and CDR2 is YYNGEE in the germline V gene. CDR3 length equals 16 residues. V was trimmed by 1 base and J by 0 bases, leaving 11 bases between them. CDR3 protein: CASSVMPAFSGNTIYF. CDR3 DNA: TGTGCCAGCAGCGTAATGCCAGCCTTCTCTGGAAACACCATATATTTT.

CDR3 nucleotide sequence: TGTGCCAGCAGCACTCTCCAGGGGTCCAATGAGCAGTTCTTC. Protein product: CASSTLQGSNEQFF. The chain employs TRBV7-9 and TRBJ2-1, with D perhaps TRBD1 (6 bases). The CDR3 contains 14 residues. V was trimmed by 5 bases and J by 6 bases, leaving 14 bases between them. In germline, CDR1 is SEHNR, CDR2 FQNEAQ (reference sequence).

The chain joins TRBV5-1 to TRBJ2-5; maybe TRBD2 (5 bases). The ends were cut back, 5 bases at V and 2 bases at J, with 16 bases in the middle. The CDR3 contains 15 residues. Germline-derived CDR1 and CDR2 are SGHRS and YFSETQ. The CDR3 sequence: CASSFLPGIQETQYF. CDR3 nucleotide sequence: TGCGCCAGCAGTTTTTTACCGGGAATACAAGAGACCCAGTACTTC.

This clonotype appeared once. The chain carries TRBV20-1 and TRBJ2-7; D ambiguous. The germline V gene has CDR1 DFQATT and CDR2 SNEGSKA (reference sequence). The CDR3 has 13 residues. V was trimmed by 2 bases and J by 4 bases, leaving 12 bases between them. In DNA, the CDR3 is TGCAGTGCTAGAACCCCCTCTAGTTACGAGCAGTACTTC. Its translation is CSARTPSSYEQYF.

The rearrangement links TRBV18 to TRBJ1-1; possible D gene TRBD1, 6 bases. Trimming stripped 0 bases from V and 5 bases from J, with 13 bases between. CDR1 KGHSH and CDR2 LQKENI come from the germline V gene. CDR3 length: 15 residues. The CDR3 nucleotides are TGTGCCAGCTCACCACCATCCGGAGGGGGGACTGAAGCTTTCTTT. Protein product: CASSPPSGGGTEAFF.

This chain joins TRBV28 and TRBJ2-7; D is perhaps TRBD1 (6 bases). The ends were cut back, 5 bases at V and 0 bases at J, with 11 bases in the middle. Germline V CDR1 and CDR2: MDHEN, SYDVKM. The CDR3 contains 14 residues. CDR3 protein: CASSPGQSSYEQYV. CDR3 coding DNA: TGTGCCAGCAGTCCTGGACAGAGCTCCTACGAGCAGTACGTC.

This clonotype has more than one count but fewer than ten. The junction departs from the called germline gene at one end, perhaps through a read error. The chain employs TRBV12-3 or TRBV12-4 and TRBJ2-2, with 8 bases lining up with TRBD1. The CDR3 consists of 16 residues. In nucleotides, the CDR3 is TGTGGCAGCAGTACCCCCTGGACAGGGATCACCGGGGAGCTGTTTTTT. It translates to CGSSTPWTGITGELFF.

The CDR3: CASSIRVGYTF. In nucleotides, the CDR3 is TGTGCCAGTAGTATACGCGTTGGCTACACCTTC. This chain joins TRBV19 and TRBJ1-2, with unresolved D. Trimming left V 2 bases short and J 7 bases short, with 5 bases between. CDR1 LNHDA and CDR2 SQIVND come from the germline V gene (reference sequence). This CDR3 contains 11 residues.

CDR3 residues: CASSLRTSGYNEQFF. In DNA, the CDR3 is TGTGCCAGCAGTTTACGGACTAGCGGGTACAATGAGCAGTTCTTC. The chain joins TRBV12-3 or TRBV12-4 to TRBJ2-1; TRBD2 matches at 11 bases. V shed 2 bases, J shed 4 bases, and the junction held 1 base outside the gene matches. This CDR3 comprises 15 residues.